This TCR beta chain was obtained from a study of cytomegalovirus exposure and HLA in healthy donors. This CDR3 is 16 amino acids long. The germline gives CDR1 MNHNY, CDR2 SVGAGI (reference sequence). V was pared by 2 bases and J by 0 bases, with 14 bases between. Concerning this clone: The target antigen is unknown.

General study points: Researchers catalogued about 150 TCR beta chains as cytomegalovirus-associated. Sequencing depth across donors, presence/absence analyses assumed, was roughly uniform. The availability of immune exposure information extended only to CMV serostatus.

13 Jbeta primers and 60 Vbeta primers were used for the PCR. In the original processing: An analysis performed later counted 74 million or so unique TCR beta chains (roughly 11 million of them shared). Method: immunoSEQ multiplex PCR; TCRdb's copy keeps in-frame clones and lacks some. V, J and clone size are those of that table, while D and trimming were read from the DNA. The table has under 200,000 clones, 70% to 80% seen once. The sample consisted of PBMCs. The sequence was collected from a woman aged 50 to 60 in good health and CMV-seronegative. J is TRBJ2-7 and V is TRBV6-6; perhaps TRBD2 as D (5 bases). The CDR3 DNA reads as TGTGCCAGCAGTTACGGAGTAGCGACCACCTCCTACGAGCAGTACTTC. The encoded protein is CASSYGVATTSYEQYF.